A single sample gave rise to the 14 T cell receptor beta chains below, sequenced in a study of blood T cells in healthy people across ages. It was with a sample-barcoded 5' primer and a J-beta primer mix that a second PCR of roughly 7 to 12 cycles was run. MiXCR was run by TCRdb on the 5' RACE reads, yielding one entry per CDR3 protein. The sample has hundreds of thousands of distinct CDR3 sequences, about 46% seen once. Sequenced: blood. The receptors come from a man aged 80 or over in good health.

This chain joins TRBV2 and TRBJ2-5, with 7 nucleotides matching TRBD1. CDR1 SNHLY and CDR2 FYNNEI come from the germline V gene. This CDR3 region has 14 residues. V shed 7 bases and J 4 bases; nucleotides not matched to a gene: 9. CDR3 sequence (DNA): TGTGCCAGCAACCGGGACAGACCCCCAGAGACCCAGTACTTC. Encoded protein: CASNRDRPPETQYF.

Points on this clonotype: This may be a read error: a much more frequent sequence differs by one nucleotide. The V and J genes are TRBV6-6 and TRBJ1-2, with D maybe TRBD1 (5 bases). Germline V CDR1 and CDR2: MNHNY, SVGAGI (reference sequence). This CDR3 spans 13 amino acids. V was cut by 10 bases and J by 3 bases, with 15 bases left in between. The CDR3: CANRSTDYYGYTF. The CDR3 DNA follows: TGTGCCAACAGATCGACAGACTACTATGGCTACACCTTC.

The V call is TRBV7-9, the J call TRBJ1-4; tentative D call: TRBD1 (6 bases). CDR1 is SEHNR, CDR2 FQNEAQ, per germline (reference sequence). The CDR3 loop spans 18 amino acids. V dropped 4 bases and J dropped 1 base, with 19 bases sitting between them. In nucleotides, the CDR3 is TGTGCCAGCAGCTATAATGTCAGGGGCCGAGAAACTAATGAAAAACTGTTTTTT. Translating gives CASSYNVRGRETNEKLFF.

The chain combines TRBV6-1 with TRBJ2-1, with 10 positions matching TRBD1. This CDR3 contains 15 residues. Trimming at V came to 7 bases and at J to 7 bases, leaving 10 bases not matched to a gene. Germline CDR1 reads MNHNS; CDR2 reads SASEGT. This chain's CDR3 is CASINRDRGLNEQFF. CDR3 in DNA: TGTGCCAGCATCAACCGGGACAGGGGTCTAAATGAGCAGTTCTTC.

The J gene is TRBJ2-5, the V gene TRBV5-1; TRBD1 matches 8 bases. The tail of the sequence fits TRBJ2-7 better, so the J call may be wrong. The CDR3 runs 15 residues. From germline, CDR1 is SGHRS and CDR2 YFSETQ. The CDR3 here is CASSLEPQGAREQYF. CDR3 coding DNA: TGCGCCAGCAGCTTGGAACCGCAGGGGGCGCGCGAGCAGTACTTC.

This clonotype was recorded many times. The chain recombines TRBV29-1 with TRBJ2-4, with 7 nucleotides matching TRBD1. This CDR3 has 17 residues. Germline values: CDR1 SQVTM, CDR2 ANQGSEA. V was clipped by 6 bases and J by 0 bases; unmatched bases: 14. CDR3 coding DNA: TGCAGCGTCCGGGACAGTGTTGGGTATCAAGCCAAAAACATTCAGTACTTC. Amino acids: CSVRDSVGYQAKNIQYF.

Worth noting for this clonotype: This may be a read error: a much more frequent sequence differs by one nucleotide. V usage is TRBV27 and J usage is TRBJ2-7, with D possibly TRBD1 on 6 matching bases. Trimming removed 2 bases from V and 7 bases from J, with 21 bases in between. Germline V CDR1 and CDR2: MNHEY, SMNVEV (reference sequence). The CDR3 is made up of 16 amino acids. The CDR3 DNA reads TGTGCCAGCAGTTTAAGGGGGACCGTAACCTACAATGAGCAGTACTTC. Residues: CASSLRGTVTYNEQYF.

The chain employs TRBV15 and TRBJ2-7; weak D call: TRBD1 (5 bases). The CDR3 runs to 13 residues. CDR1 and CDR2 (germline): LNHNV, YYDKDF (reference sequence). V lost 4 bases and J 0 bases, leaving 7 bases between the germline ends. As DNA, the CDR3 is TGTGCCACCAGCAACAGGAACTCCTACGAGCAGTACTTC. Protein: CATSNRNSYEQYF.

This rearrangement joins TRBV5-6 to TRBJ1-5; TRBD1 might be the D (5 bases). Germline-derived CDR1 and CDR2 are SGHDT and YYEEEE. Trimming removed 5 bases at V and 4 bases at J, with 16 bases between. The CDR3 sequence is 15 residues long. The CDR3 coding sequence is TGTGCCAGCAGTCGCAGGGAGTCTAGGAATCAGCCCCAGCATTTT. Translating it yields CASSRRESRNQPQHF.

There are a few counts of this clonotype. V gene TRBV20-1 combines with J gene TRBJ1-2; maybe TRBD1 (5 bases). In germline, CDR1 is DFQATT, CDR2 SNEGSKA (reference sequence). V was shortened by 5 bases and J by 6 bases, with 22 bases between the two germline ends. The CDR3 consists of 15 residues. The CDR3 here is CSAPVQSGGRHGYTF. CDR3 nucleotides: TGCAGTGCTCCCGTCCAATCTGGGGGAAGGCATGGCTACACCTTC.

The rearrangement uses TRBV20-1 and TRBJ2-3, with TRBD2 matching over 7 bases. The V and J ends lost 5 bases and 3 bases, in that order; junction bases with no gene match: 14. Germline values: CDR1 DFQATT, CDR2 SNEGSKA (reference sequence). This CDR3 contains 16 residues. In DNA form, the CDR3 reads TGCAGTGCTTGGAGGAGAGGGGCGGGAGTAACAGATACGCAGTATTTT. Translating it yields CSAWRRGAGVTDTQYF.

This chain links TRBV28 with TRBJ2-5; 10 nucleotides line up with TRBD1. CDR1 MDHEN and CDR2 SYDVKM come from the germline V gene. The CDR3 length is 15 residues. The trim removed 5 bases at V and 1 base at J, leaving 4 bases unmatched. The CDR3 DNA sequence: TGTGCCAGCAGTCTCGGGACAGGGGCCCAAGAGACCCAGTACTTC. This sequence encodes CASSLGTGAQETQYF.

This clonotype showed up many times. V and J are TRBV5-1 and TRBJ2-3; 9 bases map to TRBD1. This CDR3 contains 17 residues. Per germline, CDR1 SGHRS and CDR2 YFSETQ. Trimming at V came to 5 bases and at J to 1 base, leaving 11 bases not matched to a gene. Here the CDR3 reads CASRAAGTGIRTDTQYF. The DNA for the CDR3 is TGCGCCAGCAGAGCAGCCGGGACAGGGATCCGCACAGATACGCAGTATTTT. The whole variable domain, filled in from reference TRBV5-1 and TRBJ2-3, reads KAGVTQTPRYLIKTRGQQVTLSCSPISGHRSVSWYQQTPGQGLQFLFEYFSETQRNKGNFPGRFSGRQFSNSRSEMNVSTLELGDSALYLCASRAAGTGIRTDTQYFGPGTRLTVL.

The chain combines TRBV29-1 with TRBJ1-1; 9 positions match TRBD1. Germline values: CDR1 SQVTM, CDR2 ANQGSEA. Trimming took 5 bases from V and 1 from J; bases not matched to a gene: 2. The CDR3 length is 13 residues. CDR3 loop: CSVWGQGNTEAFF. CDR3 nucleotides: TGCAGCGTTTGGGGACAGGGGAACACTGAAGCTTTCTTT.